The present T cell receptor (beta chain) was sequenced within a study of beta chain features in type 1 diabetes. The ends lost 5 bases at V and 2 bases at J; junction bases unmatched: 2. Germline CDR1 is SEHNR and CDR2 is FQNEAQ (reference sequence). CDR3 length equals 14 residues. The entirety of the isolated RNA underwent reverse transcription, so expressed TCRB transcripts were sequenced. The repertoire was sequenced with immunoSEQ multiplex PCR; TCRdb's copy has only in-frame clones and lacks some. The sample has approximately 340,000 clones, about 15% seen once; the top ten hold approximately 0.02%.

The clonotype comes from a woman under 30 in good health. Sample: naive CD4+ T cells from blood. The V call is TRBV7-9, the J call TRBJ2-7, with TRBD2 matching 11 bases. CDR3 loop: CASSGTSGPYEQYF. In nucleotides, the CDR3 is TGTGCCAGCAGCGGGACTAGCGGCCCCTACGAGCAGTACTTC.